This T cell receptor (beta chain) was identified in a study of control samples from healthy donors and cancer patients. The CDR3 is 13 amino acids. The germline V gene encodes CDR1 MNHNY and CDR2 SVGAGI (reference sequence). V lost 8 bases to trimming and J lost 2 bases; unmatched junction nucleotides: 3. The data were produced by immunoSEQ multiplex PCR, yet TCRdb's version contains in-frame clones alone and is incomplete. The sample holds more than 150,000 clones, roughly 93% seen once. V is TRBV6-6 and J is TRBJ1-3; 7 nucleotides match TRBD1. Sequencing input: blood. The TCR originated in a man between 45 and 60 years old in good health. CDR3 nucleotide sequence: TGTGCCAGCCAACAGGGGACTGGAAACACCATATATTTT. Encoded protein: CASQQGTGNTIYF.